This T cell receptor beta chain was recorded in a study of chronic HIV infection and antiretroviral therapy (dated by TCRdb to 2013 to 2016). CDR1 is given as LNHDA and CDR2 as SQIVND, both from the germline V gene (reference sequence). The CDR3 sequence holds 15 residues, the cysteine and phenylalanine included. Just the 45-base CDR3 DNA is kept, in frame starting at base 1. V sheds 1 base and J sheds 0 bases, leaving 7 bases between their ends. Receptors were amplified or captured by 5' RACE. The run used an Illumina MiSeq. The public reads were quality trimmed at Q25 with fastp and then assembled into clones with MiXCR by TCRdb, keeping productive beta chains. Duplicate CDR3 protein sequences are folded into a single record with the most common DNA and genes. The sample profile shows 30,000 to 45,000 distinct CDR3 sequences; roughly 8% of them were found once. The biggest ten clones account for roughly 2.8% of the sample.

Comment on this clonotype: Its antigen is not yet known. No base qualities exist here, and no much larger clone lies one base off it.

This chain joins TRBV19 to TRBJ1-5, with the D gene not confidently named. Sequenced material: peripheral blood. This sequence was found in an adult who had HIV and had not received antiretroviral therapy, or was an uninfected healthy control (not recorded which). The bases read TGTGCCAGTAGTATAGGGCAGAATAGCAATCAGCCCCAGCATTTT. Translated, this is CASSIGQNSNQPQHF.